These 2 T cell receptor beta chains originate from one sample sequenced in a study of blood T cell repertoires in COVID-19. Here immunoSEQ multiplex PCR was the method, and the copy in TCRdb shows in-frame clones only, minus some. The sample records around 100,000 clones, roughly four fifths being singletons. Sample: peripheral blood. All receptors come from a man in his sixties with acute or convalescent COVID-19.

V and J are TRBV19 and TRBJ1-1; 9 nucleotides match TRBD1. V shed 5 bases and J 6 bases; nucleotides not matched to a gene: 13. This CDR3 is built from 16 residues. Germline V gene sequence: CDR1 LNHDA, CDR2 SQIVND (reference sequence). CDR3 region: CASSFYFGTGIPEAFF. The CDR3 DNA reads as TGTGCCAGTAGTTTTTACTTCGGGACAGGGATACCTGAAGCTTTCTTT.

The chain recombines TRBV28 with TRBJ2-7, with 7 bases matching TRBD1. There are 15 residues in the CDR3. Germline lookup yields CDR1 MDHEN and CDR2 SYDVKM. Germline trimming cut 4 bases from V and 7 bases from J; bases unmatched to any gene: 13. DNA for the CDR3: TGTGCCAGCAGTTATAAGGTTTTCAGGGGGTGGGAGCAGTACTTC. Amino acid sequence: CASSYKVFRGWEQYF.